The 5 T cell receptor beta chains below all came from one sample that was sequenced in a study of spatial heterogeneity in lung cancer. As to time point: blood at routine non-recurrence follow-up after resection. Via MiXCR, TCRdb re-called the 5' RACE reads, giving one row per CDR3 protein. The sample lists around 45,000 distinct CDR3 sequences; 20% to 25% were seen once. The material sequenced was PBMCs, taken at follow-up. The receptors shown here come from a female donor with early-stage non-small cell lung cancer.

Worth noting for this clonotype: A junction end diverges from the germline sequence, so it may reflect a read error. CDR3 DNA: TGTGCCGGCAGCTTAGGCGGGCCAGGTTATAATCGACTAGCGGGAGGTTCCTACAATGAGCAGTTCTTC. This gives the protein CAGSLGGPGYNRLAGGSYNEQFF. The V and J genes are TRBV11-2 and TRBJ2-1, with 13 positions matching TRBD2. The CDR3 is 23 amino acids. CDR1 and CDR2 (germline): SGHAT, FQNNGV. Filled out from reference TRBV11-2 and TRBJ2-1, the complete variable domain reads EAGVAQSPRYKIIEKRQSVAFWCNPISGHATLYWYQQILGQGPKLLIQFQNNGVVDDSQLPKDRFSAERLKGVDSTLKIQPAKLEDSAVYLCAGSLGGPGYNRLAGGSYNEQFFGPGTRLTVL.

CDR3 sequence (DNA): TGTGCCAGCAGCCTAGCGGGAGGCCCCCGTGAGCAGTACTTC. It codes for CASSLAGGPREQYF. This chain uses TRBV12-3 or TRBV12-4 with TRBJ2-7; 11 bases match TRBD2. The CDR3 covers 14 residues. The ends lost 6 bases at V and 7 bases at J; junction bases unmatched: 8.

This chain joins TRBV7-2 and TRBJ2-1, with D maybe TRBD2 (5 bases). The CDR3 sequence is 14 residues long. CDR1 is SGHTA and CDR2 is FQGNSA in the germline V gene. V lost 5 bases and J 7 bases, leaving 15 bases between the germline ends. The CDR3 nucleotides are TGTGCCAGCAGCCCGGGGAGTCTGGGGAATGAGCAGTTCTTC. This encodes CASSPGSLGNEQFF.

The chain recombines TRBV5-1 with TRBJ2-3, with a weak D call TRBD1 (5 bases). V shed 6 bases and J shed 3 bases, with 8 bases lying between them. The length of the CDR3 is 12 residues. Germline V gives CDR1 SGHRS, CDR2 YFSETQ. In nucleotides, the CDR3 is TGCGCCAGCACGGCAGGGACAGATACGCAGTATTTT. This gives the protein CASTAGTDTQYF.

V and J are TRBV5-4 and TRBJ2-5; 9 positions agree with TRBD2. Per germline, CDR1 SGHNT and CDR2 YYREEE (reference sequence). CDR3 length equals 16 residues. V gave up 0 bases and J gave up 4 bases; unmatched junction bases: 7. The DNA for the CDR3 is TGTGCCAGCAGCTTGGGTGGCGGGGGGGCCGTAGAGACCCAGTACTTC. It encodes CASSLGGGGAVETQYF.